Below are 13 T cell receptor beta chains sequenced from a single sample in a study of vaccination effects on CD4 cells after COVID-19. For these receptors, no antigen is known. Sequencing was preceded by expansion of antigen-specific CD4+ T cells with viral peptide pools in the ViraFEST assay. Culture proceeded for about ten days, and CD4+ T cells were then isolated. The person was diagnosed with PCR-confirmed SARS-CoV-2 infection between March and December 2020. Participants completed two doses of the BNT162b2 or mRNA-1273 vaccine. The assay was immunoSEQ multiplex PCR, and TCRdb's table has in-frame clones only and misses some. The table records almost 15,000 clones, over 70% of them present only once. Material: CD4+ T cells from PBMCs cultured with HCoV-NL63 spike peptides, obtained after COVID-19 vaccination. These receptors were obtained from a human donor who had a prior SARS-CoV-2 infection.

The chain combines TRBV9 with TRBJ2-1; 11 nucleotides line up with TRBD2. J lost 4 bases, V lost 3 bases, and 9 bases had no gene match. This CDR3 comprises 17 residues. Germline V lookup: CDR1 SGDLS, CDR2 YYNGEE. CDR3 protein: CASSEGTSGAIYNEQFF. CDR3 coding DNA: TGTGCCAGCAGCGAGGGGACTAGCGGAGCTATTTACAATGAGCAGTTCTTC. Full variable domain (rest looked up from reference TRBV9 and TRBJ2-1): DSGVTQTPKHLITATGQRVTLRCSPRSGDLSVYWYQQSLDQGLQFLIQYYNGEERAKGNILERFSAQQFPDLHSELNLSSLELGDSALYFCASSEGTSGAIYNEQFFGPGTRLTVL.

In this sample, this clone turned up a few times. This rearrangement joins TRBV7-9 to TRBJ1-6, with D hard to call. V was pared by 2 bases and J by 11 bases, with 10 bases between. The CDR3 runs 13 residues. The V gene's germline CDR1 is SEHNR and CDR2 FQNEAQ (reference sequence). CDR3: CASSLYIQAPLHF. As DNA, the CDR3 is TGTGCCAGCAGCTTATATATCCAGGCACCCCTCCACTTT.

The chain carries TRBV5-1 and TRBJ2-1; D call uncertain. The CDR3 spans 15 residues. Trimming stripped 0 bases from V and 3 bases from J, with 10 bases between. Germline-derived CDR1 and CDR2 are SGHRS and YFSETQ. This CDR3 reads CASSLAERSYNEQFF. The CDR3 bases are TGCGCCAGCAGCTTGGCTGAGCGTAGCTACAATGAGCAGTTCTTC. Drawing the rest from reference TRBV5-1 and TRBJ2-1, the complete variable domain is KAGVTQTPRYLIKTRGQQVTLSCSPISGHRSVSWYQQTPGQGLQFLFEYFSETQRNKGNFPGRFSGRQFSNSRSEMNVSTLELGDSALYLCASSLAERSYNEQFFGPGTRLTVL.

CDR3 region: CASSADPAAGTEAFF. The CDR3 DNA sequence: TGTGCCAGCAGCGCCGATCCTGCCGCGGGCACTGAAGCTTTCTTT. The chain links TRBV9 to TRBJ1-1; D is unresolved. Trimming took 3 bases from V and 4 from J, leaving 16 bases between them. Germline CDR1 SGDLS, CDR2 YYNGEE. The CDR3 extends over 15 amino acids. Full variable domain (rest looked up from reference TRBV9 and TRBJ1-1): DSGVTQTPKHLITATGQRVTLRCSPRSGDLSVYWYQQSLDQGLQFLIQYYNGEERAKGNILERFSAQQFPDLHSELNLSSLELGDSALYFCASSADPAAGTEAFFGQGTRLTVV.

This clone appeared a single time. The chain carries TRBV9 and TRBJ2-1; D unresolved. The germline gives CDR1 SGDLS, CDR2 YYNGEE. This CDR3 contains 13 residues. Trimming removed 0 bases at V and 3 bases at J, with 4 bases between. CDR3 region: CASSVAGYNEQFF. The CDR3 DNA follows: TGTGCCAGCAGCGTAGCCGGCTACAATGAGCAGTTCTTC.

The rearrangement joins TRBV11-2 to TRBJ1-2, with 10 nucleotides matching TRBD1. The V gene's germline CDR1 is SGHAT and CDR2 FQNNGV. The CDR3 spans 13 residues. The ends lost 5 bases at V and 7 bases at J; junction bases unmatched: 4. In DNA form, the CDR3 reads TGTGCCAGCAGCGCGGACAGGGGGGGTGGCTACACCTTC. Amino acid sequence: CASSADRGGGYTF.

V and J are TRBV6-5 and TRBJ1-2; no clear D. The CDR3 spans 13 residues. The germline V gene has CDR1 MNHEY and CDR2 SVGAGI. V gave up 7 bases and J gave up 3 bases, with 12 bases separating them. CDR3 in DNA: TGTGCCAGCAATCGGGCGTGGGACTATGGCTACACCTTC. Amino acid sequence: CASNRAWDYGYTF.

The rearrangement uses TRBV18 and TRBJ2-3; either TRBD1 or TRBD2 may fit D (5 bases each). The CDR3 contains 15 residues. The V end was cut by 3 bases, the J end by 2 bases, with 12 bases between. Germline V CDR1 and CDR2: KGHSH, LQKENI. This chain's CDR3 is CASSPGRGITDTQYF. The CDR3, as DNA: TGTGCCAGCTCACCGGGCCGGGGCATCACAGATACGCAGTATTTT.

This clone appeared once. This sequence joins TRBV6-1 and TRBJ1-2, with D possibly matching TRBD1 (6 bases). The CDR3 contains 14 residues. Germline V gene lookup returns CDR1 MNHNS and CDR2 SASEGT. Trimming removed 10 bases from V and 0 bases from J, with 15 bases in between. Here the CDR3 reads CATKTQGSNYGYTF. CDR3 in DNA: TGTGCCACCAAAACACAGGGTTCTAACTATGGCTACACCTTC.

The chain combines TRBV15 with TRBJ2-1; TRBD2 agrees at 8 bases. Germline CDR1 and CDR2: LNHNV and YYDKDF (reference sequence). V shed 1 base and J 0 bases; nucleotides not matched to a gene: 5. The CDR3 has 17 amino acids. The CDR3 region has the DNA TGTGCCACCAGCAGAGCACTAGCGGAAAGCTCCTACAATGAGCAGTTCTTC. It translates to CATSRALAESSYNEQFF.

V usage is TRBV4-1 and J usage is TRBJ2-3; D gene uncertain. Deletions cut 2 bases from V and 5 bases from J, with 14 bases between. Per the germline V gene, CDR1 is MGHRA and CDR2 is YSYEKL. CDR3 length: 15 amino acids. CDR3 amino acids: CASSQFNAGVDTQYF. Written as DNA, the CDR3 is TGCGCCAGCAGCCAATTCAATGCAGGCGTAGATACGCAGTATTTT.

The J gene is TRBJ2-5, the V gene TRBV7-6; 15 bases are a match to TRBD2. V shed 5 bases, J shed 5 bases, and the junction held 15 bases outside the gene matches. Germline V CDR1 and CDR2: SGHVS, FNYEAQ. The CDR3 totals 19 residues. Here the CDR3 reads CASSLPGLAGGLVWETQYF. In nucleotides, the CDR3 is TGTGCCAGCAGCCTACCGGGACTAGCGGGGGGTCTGGTGTGGGAGACCCAGTACTTC.

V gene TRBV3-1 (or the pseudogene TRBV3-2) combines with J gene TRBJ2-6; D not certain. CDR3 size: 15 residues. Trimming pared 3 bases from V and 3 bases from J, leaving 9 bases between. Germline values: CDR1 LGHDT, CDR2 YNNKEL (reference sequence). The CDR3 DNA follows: TGTGCCAGCAGCCATGGTAAGATTGGGGCCAACGTCCTGACTTTC. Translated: CASSHGKIGANVLTF.